Presented here are 11 T cell receptor beta chains from one specimen sequenced in a study of blood T cell repertoires in COVID-19. Method: immunoSEQ multiplex PCR; TCRdb's copy keeps in-frame clones and lacks some. The profile shows approximately 250,000 clones, approximately 82% of them singletons. The specimen sequenced was peripheral blood. The receptors were sampled from a man between 60 and 75 years old who had recovered from COVID-19.

This chain connects TRBV11-1 to TRBJ1-1; 9 bases are shared with TRBD1. Germline-derived CDR1 and CDR2 are SGHAT and FQDESV (reference sequence). V lost 1 base, J lost 6 bases, and 9 bases stayed unmatched. This CDR3 is 16 amino acids long. The CDR3 reads CASSLVSGQGLAEAFF. CDR3 DNA: TGTGCCAGCAGCTTAGTCTCGGGACAGGGTCTCGCTGAAGCTTTCTTT.

The chain recombines TRBV11-2 with TRBJ2-2; 7 bases are shared with TRBD2. The CDR3 loop spans 16 amino acids. With V trimmed by 4 bases and J by 0 bases, 5 bases remained unmatched. Germline-derived CDR1 and CDR2 are SGHAT and FQNNGV. The CDR3: CASSSISGANTGELFF. The CDR3 DNA sequence: TGTGCCAGCAGCTCCATCAGCGGGGCGAACACCGGGGAGCTGTTTTTT.

The chain couples TRBV27 to TRBJ2-7; D possibly corresponds to TRBD2 (6 bases). The CDR3 has 14 amino acids. V dropped 4 bases and J dropped 7 bases, with 17 bases sitting between them. Germline-derived CDR1 and CDR2 are MNHEY and SMNVEV (reference sequence). CDR3 bases: TGTGCCAGCAGTTCCTCGGGACTCCCCGCGGAGCAGTACTTC. Amino acids: CASSSSGLPAEQYF.

The chain uses TRBV29-1 and TRBJ2-5; 8 bases align to TRBD2. CDR1 is SQVTM, CDR2 ANQGSEA, per germline. This CDR3 has 13 amino acids. The trim removed 6 bases at V and 5 bases at J, leaving 8 bases unmatched. The CDR3: CSVIAGGGETQYF. The CDR3, as DNA: TGCAGCGTAATTGCGGGGGGAGGGGAGACCCAGTACTTC.

Only one count was recorded for this clone. This chain uses TRBV11-3 with TRBJ2-1; D not resolved. V was shortened by 4 bases and J by 3 bases, with 7 bases between the two germline ends. The CDR3 length is 13 residues. Germline loops: CDR1 SGHNT, CDR2 YENEEA. The CDR3 reads CASSSPIYNEQFF. In DNA, the CDR3 is TGTGCCAGCAGCTCCCCCATCTACAATGAGCAGTTCTTC.

This chain uses TRBV3-1 (or the pseudogene TRBV3-2) with TRBJ2-1; no clear D. Trimming removed 1 base at V and 0 bases at J, with 7 bases between. The CDR3 is 15 amino acids. The germline CDR1 and CDR2 sequences are LGHDT and YNNKEL (reference sequence). The CDR3 nucleotides read TGTGCCAGCAGCCAAGCTCTAACCTCCTACAATGAGCAGTTCTTC. Protein sequence: CASSQALTSYNEQFF.

V gene TRBV15 combines with J gene TRBJ2-1; 15 bases are a match to TRBD2. Germline CDR1 reads LNHNV; CDR2 reads YYDKDF (reference sequence). The CDR3 is made up of 20 amino acids. V was pared by 0 bases and J by 0 bases, with 6 bases of the junction left unmatched. CDR3 in DNA: TGTGCCACCAGCAGAGAACCGAGGACTAGCGGGAGGGCCTCCTACAATGAGCAGTTCTTC. It translates to CATSREPRTSGRASYNEQFF. Full variable domain (missing parts from reference TRBV15 and TRBJ2-1): DAMVIQNPRYQVTQFGKPVTLSCSQTLNHNVMYWYQQKSSQAPKLLFHYYDKDFNNEADTPDNFQSRRPNTSFCFLDIRSPGLGDTAMYLCATSREPRTSGRASYNEQFFGPGTRLTVL.

The chain links TRBV3-1 (or the pseudogene TRBV3-2) to TRBJ2-7; 7 bases fit TRBD2. CDR1 is LGHDT, CDR2 YNNKEL, per germline (reference sequence). V dropped 4 bases and J dropped 0; count of bases not matched to a gene: 9. The length of the CDR3 is 16 residues. CDR3 loop: CASSRIGGGSSYEQYF. In DNA form, the CDR3 reads TGTGCCAGCAGCCGCATTGGGGGGGGGAGCTCCTACGAGCAGTACTTC.

This sequence joins TRBV28 and TRBJ1-5; D gene unclear. CDR3 length: 17 residues. V lost 6 bases, J lost 4 bases, and 22 bases lay in between. Germline V gives CDR1 MDHEN, CDR2 SYDVKM. The CDR3 sequence: CASRRPHREKRNQPQHF. The CDR3 DNA reads TGTGCCAGCAGAAGACCCCACCGGGAGAAGCGGAATCAGCCCCAGCATTTT.

This clone was seen a handful of times. The chain couples TRBV3-1 (or the pseudogene TRBV3-2) to TRBJ1-2; D ambiguous. This CDR3 has 13 amino acids. The germline gives CDR1 LGHDT, CDR2 YNNKEL (reference sequence). V shed 5 bases and J shed 0 bases, with 7 bases lying between them. CDR3 in amino acids: CASSSRSNYGYTF. The CDR3 nucleotides read TGTGCCAGCAGCTCCAGATCTAACTATGGCTACACCTTC.

V is TRBV28 and J is TRBJ1-4; D not certain. CDR1 MDHEN and CDR2 SYDVKM come from the germline V gene. This CDR3 contains 15 residues. Trimming cost V 5 bases and J 8 bases, with 18 bases left between them. In nucleotides, the CDR3 is TGTGCCAGCAGTCCGTCGACCACCCCGGGGGAAAAACTGTTTTTT. Its protein is CASSPSTTPGEKLFF. The full variable domain, with the rest looked up from reference TRBV28 and TRBJ1-4, is DVKVTQSSRYLVKRTGEKVFLECVQDMDHENMFWYRQDPGLGLRLIYFSYDVKMKEKGDIPEGYSVSREKKERFSLILESASTNQTSMYLCASSPSTTPGEKLFFGSGTQLSVL.